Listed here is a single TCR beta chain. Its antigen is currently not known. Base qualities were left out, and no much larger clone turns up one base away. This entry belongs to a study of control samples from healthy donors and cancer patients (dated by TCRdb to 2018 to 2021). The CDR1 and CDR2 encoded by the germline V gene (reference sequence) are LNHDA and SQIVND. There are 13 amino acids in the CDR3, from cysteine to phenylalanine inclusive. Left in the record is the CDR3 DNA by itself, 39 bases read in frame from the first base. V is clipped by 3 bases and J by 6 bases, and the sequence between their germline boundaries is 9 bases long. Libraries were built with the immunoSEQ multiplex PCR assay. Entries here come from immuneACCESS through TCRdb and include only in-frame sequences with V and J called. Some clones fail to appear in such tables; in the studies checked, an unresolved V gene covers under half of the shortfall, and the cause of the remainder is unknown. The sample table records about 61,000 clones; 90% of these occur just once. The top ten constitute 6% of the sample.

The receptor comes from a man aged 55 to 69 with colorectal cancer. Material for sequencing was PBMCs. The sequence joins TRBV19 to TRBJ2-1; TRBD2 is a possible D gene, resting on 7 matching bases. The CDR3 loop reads CASSIAGANEQFF. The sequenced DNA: TGTGCCAGTAGTATTGCGGGGGCCAATGAGCAGTTCTTC.